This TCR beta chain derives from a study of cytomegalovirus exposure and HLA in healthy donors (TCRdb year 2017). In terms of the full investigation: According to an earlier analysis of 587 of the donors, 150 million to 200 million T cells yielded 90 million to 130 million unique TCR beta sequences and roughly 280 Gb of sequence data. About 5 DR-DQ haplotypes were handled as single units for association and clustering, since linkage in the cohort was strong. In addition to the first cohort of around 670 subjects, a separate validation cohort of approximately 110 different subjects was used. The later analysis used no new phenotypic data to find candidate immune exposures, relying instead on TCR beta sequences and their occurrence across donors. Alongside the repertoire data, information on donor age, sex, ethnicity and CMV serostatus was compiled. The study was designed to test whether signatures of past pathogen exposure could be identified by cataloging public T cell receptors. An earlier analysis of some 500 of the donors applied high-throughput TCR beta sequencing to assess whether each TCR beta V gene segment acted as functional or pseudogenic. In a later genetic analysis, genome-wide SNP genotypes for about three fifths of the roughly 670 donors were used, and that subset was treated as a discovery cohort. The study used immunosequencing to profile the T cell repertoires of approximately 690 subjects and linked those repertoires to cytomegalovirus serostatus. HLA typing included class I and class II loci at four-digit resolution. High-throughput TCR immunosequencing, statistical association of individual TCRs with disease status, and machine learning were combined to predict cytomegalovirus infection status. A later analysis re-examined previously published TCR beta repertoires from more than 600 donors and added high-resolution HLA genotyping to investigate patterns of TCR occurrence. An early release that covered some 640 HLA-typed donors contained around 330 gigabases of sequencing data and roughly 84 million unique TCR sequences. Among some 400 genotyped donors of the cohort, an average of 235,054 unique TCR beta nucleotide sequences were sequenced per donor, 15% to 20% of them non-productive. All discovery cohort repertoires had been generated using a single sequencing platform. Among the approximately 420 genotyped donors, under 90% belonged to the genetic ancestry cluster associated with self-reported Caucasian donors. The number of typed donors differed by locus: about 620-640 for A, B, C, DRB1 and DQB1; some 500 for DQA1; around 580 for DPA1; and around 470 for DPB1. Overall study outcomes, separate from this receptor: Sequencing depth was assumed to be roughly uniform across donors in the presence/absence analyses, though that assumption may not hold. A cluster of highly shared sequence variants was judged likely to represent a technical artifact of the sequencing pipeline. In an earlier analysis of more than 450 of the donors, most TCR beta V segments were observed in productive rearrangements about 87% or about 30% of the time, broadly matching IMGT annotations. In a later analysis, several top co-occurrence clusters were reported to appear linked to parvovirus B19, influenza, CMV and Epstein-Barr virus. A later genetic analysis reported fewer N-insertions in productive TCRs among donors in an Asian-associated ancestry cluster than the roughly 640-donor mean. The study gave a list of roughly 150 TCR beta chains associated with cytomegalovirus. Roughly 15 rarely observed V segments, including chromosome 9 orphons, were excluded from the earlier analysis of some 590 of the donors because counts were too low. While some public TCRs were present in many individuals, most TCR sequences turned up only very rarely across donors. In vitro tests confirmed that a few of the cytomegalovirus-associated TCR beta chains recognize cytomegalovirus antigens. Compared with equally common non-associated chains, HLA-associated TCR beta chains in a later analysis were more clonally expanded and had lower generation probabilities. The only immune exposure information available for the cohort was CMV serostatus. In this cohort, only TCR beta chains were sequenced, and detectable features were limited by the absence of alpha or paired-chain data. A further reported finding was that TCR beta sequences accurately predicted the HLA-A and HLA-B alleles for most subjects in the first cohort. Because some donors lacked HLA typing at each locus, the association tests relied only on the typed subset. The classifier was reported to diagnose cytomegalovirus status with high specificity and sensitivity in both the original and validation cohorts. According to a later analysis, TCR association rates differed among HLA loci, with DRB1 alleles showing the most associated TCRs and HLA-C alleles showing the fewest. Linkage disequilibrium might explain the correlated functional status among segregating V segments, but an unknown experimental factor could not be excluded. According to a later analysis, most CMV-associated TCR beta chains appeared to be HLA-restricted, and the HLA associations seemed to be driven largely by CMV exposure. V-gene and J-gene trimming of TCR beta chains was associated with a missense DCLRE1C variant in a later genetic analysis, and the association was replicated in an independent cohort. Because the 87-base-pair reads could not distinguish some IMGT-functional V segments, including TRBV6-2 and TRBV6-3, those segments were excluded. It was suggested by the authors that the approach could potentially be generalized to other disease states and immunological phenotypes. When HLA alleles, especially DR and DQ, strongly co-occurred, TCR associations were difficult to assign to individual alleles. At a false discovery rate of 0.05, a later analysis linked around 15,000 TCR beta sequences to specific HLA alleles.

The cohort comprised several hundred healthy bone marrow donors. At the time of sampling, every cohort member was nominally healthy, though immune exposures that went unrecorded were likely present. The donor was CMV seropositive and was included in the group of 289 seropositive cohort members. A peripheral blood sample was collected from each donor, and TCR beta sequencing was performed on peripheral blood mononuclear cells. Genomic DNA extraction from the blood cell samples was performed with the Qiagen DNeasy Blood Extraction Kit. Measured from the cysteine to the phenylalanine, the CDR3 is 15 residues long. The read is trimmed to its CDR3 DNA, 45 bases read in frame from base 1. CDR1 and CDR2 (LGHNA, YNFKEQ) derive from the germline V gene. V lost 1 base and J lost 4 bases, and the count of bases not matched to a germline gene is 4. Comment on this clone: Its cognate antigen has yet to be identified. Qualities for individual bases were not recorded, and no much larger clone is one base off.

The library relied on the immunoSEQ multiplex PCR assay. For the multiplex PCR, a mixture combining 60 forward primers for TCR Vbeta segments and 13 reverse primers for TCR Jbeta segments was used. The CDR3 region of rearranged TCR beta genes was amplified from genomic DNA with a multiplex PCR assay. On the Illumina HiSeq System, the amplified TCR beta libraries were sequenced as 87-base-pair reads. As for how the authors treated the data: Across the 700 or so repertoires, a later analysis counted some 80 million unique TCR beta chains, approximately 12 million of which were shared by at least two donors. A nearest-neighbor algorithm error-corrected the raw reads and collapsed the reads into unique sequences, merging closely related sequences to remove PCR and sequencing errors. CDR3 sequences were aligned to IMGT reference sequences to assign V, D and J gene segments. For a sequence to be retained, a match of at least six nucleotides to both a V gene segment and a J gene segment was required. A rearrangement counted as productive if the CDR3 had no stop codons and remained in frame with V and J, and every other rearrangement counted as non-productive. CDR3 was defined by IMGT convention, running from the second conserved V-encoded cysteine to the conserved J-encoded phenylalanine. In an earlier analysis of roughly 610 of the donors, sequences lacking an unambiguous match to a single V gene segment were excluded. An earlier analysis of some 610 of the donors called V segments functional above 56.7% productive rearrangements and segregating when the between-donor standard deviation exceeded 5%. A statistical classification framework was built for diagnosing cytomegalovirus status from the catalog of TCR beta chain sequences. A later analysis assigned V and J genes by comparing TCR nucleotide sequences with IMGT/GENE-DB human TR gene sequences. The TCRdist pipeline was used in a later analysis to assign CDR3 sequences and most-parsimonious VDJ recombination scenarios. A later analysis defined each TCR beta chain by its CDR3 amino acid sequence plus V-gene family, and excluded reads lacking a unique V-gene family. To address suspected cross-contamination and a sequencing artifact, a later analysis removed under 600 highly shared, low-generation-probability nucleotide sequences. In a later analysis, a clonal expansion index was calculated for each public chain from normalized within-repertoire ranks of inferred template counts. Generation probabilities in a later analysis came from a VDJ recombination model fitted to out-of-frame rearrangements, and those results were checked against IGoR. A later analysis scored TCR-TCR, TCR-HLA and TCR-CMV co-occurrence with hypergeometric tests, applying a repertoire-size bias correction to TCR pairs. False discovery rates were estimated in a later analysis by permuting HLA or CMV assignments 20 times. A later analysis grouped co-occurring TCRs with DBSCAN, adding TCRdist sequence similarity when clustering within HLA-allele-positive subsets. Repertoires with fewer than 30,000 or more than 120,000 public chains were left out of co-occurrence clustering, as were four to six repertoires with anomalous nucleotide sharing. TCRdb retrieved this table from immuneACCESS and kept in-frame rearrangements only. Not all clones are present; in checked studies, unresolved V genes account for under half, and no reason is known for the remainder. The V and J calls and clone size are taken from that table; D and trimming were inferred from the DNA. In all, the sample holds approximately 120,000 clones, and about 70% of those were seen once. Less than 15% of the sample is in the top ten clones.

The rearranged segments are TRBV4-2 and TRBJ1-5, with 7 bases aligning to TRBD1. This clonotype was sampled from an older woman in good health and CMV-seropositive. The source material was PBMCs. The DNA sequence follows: TGTGCCAGCAGCCAAGGGGGACAGCTTAATCAGCCCCAGCATTTT. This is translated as CASSQGGQLNQPQHF.